These T cell receptor beta chains were read from a single sample in a study of T cells in localized non-small cell lung cancer. The protocol was immunoSEQ multiplex PCR, while the TCRdb copy is restricted to in-frame clones and leaves out a portion. Of over 3,000 clones detected, about 29% appear once; the ten largest clones hold 20% to 25%. The source material was lung tumor tissue, sampled before any cancer treatment. The receptor source for this set is a woman aged 35 to 69 with stage I squamous cell lung carcinoma. Both conserved end residues are part of each CDR3. The order of the fields is V gene, clone size, J gene, D gene, CDR3 protein, CDR3 DNA. The D gene is left open where the match is weak. For some rows the clone size is stated as once, few or many, or as a class when expanded; others skip it.

TRBV28	NA	TRBJ1-5	NA	CASSLAGPSQPQHF	TGTGCCAGCAGTTTAGCCGGGCCGAGTCAGCCCCAGCATTTT
TRBV11-3	few	TRBJ1-1	NA	CASIPLRRMNTEAFF	TGTGCCAGCATCCCCTTGCGGCGCATGAACACTGAAGCTTTCTTT
TRBV11-3	NA	TRBJ2-3	NA	CASSLDRGWTDTQYF	TGTGCCAGCAGCTTAGATCGGGGTTGGACAGATACGCAGTATTTT
TRBV7-1	few	TRBJ2-7	TRBD2	CASSPGLSGEQYF	TGTGCCAGCAGCCCGGGACTATCCGGGGAGCAGTACTTC
TRBV11-3	medium-sized	TRBJ2-1	NA	CASSQLGPTYNEQFF	TGTGCCAGCAGCCAACTGGGACCAACCTACAATGAGCAGTTCTTC
TRBV11-3	few	TRBJ1-3	NA	CASSPRDTLYVEDTIYF	TGTGCCAGCAGCCCCCGGGACACCCTTTACGTCGAAGACACCATATATTTT
TRBV6-1	NA	TRBJ2-2	NA	CASSEKLGGIGELFF	TGTGCCAGCAGTGAAAAATTGGGGGGAATCGGGGAGCTGTTTTTT
TRBV11-3	NA	TRBJ2-2	NA	CASSFGGNTGELFF	TGTGCCAGCAGCTTTGGCGGTAACACCGGGGAGCTGTTTTTT
TRBV19	NA	TRBJ2-7	NA	CASSIARAGTYEQYF	TGTGCCAGTAGTATCGCCAGGGCGGGGACCTACGAGCAGTACTTC
TRBV5-1	once	TRBJ1-1	TRBD1	CASSHGQGWAEAFF	TGCGCCAGCAGCCACGGACAGGGGTGGGCTGAAGCTTTCTTT
TRBV6-8	NA	TRBJ1-1	NA	CASRRRQNTEAFF	TGTGCCAGCAGGAGAAGACAGAACACTGAAGCTTTCTTT
TRBV9	few	TRBJ2-3	TRBD2	CASLGLATTDTQYF	TGTGCCAGCTTGGGACTAGCAACCACGGATACGCAGTATTTT
TRBV9	medium-sized	TRBJ1-1	NA	CASSGTPNTEAFF	TGTGCCAGCAGTGGGACACCGAACACTGAAGCTTTCTTT
TRBV6-8	NA	TRBJ1-5	TRBD1	CASTRTGGFNQPQHF	TGTGCCAGCACCAGGACAGGGGGCTTCAATCAGCCCCAGCATTTT
TRBV18	few	TRBJ1-1	NA	CASSRRVDTEAFF	TGTGCCAGCTCACGAAGAGTAGACACTGAAGCTTTCTTT
TRBV12-5	NA	TRBJ2-7	NA	CASGGLGGPQEEQYF	TGTGCTAGTGGAGGGCTGGGGGGTCCCCAGGAAGAGCAGTACTTC
TRBV6-8	NA	TRBJ2-7	NA	CASSYSMVGHSSYEQYF	TGTGCCAGCAGTTACTCGATGGTCGGACACAGCTCCTACGAGCAGTACTTC
TRBV11-3	medium-sized	TRBJ1-5	NA	CASSLRQDNQPQHF	TGTGCCAGCAGCTTGAGGCAAGACAATCAGCCCCAGCATTTT
TRBV19	NA	TRBJ2-1	NA	CASSPQIGSSYNEQFF	TGTGCCAGTAGTCCCCAGATTGGGAGCTCCTACAATGAGCAGTTCTTC
TRBV2	few	TRBJ1-2	NA	CASSLTGLTYGYTF	TGTGCCAGCAGTTTGACAGGACTTACCTATGGCTACACCTTC
TRBV6-8	few	TRBJ1-1	TRBD1	CASRDRDRVNTEAFF	TGTGCCAGCAGGGACCGGGACAGGGTGAACACTGAAGCTTTCTTT
TRBV2	few	TRBJ2-1	NA	CASRGRAEEQFF	TGTGCCAGCAGGGGCCGGGCTGAGGAGCAGTTCTTC
TRBV10-3	NA	TRBJ1-4	NA	CAISEGQGEEKLFF	TGTGCCATCAGTGAGGGGCAGGGTGAAGAAAAACTGTTTTTT
TRBV6-8	NA	TRBJ1-5	TRBD1	CASRFRTGSQPQHF	TGTGCCAGCAGATTTCGGACAGGGAGTCAGCCCCAGCATTTT
TRBV6-8	few	TRBJ2-7	NA	CASSAGLYEQYF	TGTGCCAGCAGTGCCGGACTCTACGAGCAGTACTTC
TRBV11-3	NA	TRBJ2-6	NA	CASSPIWGVTSGANVLTF	TGTGCCAGCAGCCCGATATGGGGGGTCACCTCTGGGGCCAACGTCCTGACTTTC
TRBV19	NA	TRBJ2-5	NA	CASSIAGSPPGTQYF	TGTGCCAGTAGTATCGCTGGGAGTCCCCCAGGGACCCAGTACTTC
TRBV29-1	few	TRBJ1-4	NA	CSVERSGSEKLFF	TGCAGCGTTGAGCGGAGCGGGAGTGAAAAACTGTTTTTT
TRBV18	few	TRBJ1-2	NA	CASSPSRSNYGYTF	TGTGCCAGCTCACCATCCAGGAGCAACTATGGCTACACCTTC
TRBV30	NA	TRBJ1-2	NA	CAWSIGGYGYTF	TGTGCCTGGAGCATAGGGGGCTATGGCTACACCTTC
TRBV4-1	few	TRBJ1-4	NA	CASSQDYSYNEKLFF	TGCGCCAGCAGCCAAGATTACAGCTATAATGAAAAACTGTTTTTT
TRBV19	NA	TRBJ1-5	NA	CASSMESFLLLGNQPQHF	TGTGCCAGTAGTATGGAGTCCTTCCTACTACTTGGGAATCAGCCCCAGCATTTT
TRBV19	NA	TRBJ1-2	NA	CASSIDRESRYTF	TGTGCCAGTAGTATAGATCGTGAATCTCGCTACACCTTC
TRBV9	NA	TRBJ1-5	NA	CASSGQGLNQPQHF	TGTGCCAGCAGCGGTCAGGGCCTCAATCAGCCCCAGCATTTT
TRBV6-8	few	TRBJ1-5	NA	CASSYSHYNQPQHF	TGTGCCAGCAGTTACTCCCATTACAATCAGCCCCAGCATTTT
TRBV30	few	TRBJ2-2	NA	CAWAPAGKWDGELFF	TGTGCCTGGGCCCCCGCGGGGAAGTGGGACGGGGAGCTGTTTTTT
TRBV6-7	few	TRBJ1-5	NA	CASSYEREAAGNQPQHF	TGTGCCAGCAGTTACGAGAGGGAGGCGGCGGGCAATCAGCCCCAGCATTTT
TRBV6-8	few	TRBJ1-2	TRBD1	CASIPGQGWGYTF	TGTGCCAGCATCCCGGGACAGGGTTGGGGCTACACCTTC
TRBV5-1	once	TRBJ2-1	NA	CASSLKAGSYNEQFF	TGCGCCAGCAGCTTAAAAGCGGGTTCCTACAATGAGCAGTTCTTC
TRBV11-3	many	TRBJ2-1	TRBD2	CASSQFSGRAINEQFF	TGTGCCAGCAGCCAATTTAGCGGGAGGGCCATTAATGAGCAGTTCTTC
TRBV30	NA	TRBJ1-5	TRBD1	CAWGDRGQKQPQHF	TGTGCCTGGGGTGACAGGGGGCAAAAGCAGCCCCAGCATTTT